This section outlines one T cell receptor (beta chain) sequence together with its context. CDR3 length equals 14 residues. Germline assignment: CDR1 SGDLS and CDR2 YYNGEE. Trimming removed 3 bases at V and 0 bases at J, with 7 bases between. The data derive from a study of blood T cell repertoires in COVID-19. Study overall: Spain, Italy and the United States supplied samples that represented acute and convalescent COVID-19. The cDNA or gDNA used as material had been derived from T cells, B-cell-depleted T cells, or PBMCs.

Under the authors' procedure: Amplified reference gene primers provided the basis for estimating nucleated cell counts. Repertoires were generated with immunoSEQ multiplex PCR, while TCRdb's copy carries only in-frame clones and drops some. Clone size and the V and J calls come from that table; the DNA yielded D and trimming. The sample yields roughly 140,000 clones, 70% to 90% seen once. The TCR was taken from a woman in her 70s with acute or convalescent COVID-19. The sequencing input was peripheral blood. The chain joins TRBV9 to TRBJ2-1, with unresolved D. The CDR3: CASSAWPSYNEQFF. The CDR3 coding sequence is TGTGCCAGCAGCGCATGGCCCTCCTACAATGAGCAGTTCTTC. Drawing the rest from reference TRBV9 and TRBJ2-1, the complete variable domain is DSGVTQTPKHLITATGQRVTLRCSPRSGDLSVYWYQQSLDQGLQFLIQYYNGEERAKGNILERFSAQQFPDLHSELNLSSLELGDSALYFCASSAWPSYNEQFFGPGTRLTVL.